The 22 T cell receptor beta chains below come from one sample, sequenced in a study of T cells after yellow fever vaccination. TCRdb re-derived calls from the 5' RACE reads in MiXCR, one entry per CDR3 protein. Altogether some 100,000 distinct CDR3 sequences are present, 6.5% to 9% being singletons, with the ten largest covering roughly 2.5%. The starting material was CD4+ T cells sorted from PBMCs, obtained about 41 days after the first yellow fever vaccination. All receptors derive from a man between 18 and 35 years old who received the YFV17D yellow fever vaccine.

This clonotype was recorded at least ten times. The V and J genes are TRBV12-3 or TRBV12-4 and TRBJ2-3; D is uncertain. Trimming shortened V by 3 bases and J by 2 bases, and 6 bases separated the two germline ends. CDR3 size: 13 residues. CDR3 loop: CASSFVATDTQYF. DNA for the CDR3: TGTGCCAGCAGTTTCGTGGCCACAGATACGCAGTATTTT.

This clonotype came up many times. The rearrangement joins TRBV7-2 to TRBJ2-3, with D perhaps TRBD2 (6 bases). The V end was cut by 5 bases, the J end by 7 bases, with 13 bases between. Germline loops: CDR1 SGHTA, CDR2 FQGNSA. The CDR3 spans 13 residues. The CDR3: CASSGGDKYTQYF. The CDR3 coding sequence is TGTGCCAGCAGCGGCGGGGATAAATATACGCAGTATTTT.

The V gene is TRBV19, the J gene TRBJ2-1; possible D gene TRBD2, 6 bases. The V end was cut by 6 bases, the J end by 5 bases, with 20 bases between. The CDR3 runs 16 residues. Germline CDR1 and CDR2: LNHDA and SQIVND (reference sequence). The CDR3 is CASSQPGLGGNNEQFF. Written as DNA, the CDR3 is TGTGCCAGTAGCCAGCCGGGGTTGGGGGGTAACAATGAGCAGTTCTTC.

This clonotype was observed at least ten times. This chain joins TRBV4-3 and TRBJ1-2; D remains ambiguous. V was pared by 0 bases and J by 3 bases, with 11 bases between. Germline V lookup: CDR1 LGHNA, CDR2 YSLEER. This CDR3 is built from 15 residues. CDR3 nucleotide sequence: TGCGCCAGCAGCCAAGAGCGAGAGCTCTACTATGGCTACACCTTC. It codes for CASSQERELYYGYTF.

This clonotype was observed at least ten times. V and J are TRBV6-5 and TRBJ1-1; D is perhaps TRBD1 (6 bases). Germline loops: CDR1 MNHEY, CDR2 SVGAGI. The V gene lost 4 bases and the J gene lost 4 bases, with 13 bases spanning the gap. The CDR3 covers 14 residues. CDR3 in amino acids: CASSSGGGLTEAFF. The CDR3 nucleotides are TGTGCCAGCAGTTCGGGGGGGGGCCTCACTGAAGCTTTCTTT.

In its sample, this clonotype was seen many times. J is TRBJ1-1 and V is TRBV20-1, with 8 positions matching TRBD1. The CDR3 sequence is 12 residues long. CDR1 is DFQATT, CDR2 SNEGSKA, per germline (reference sequence). J gave up 4 bases and V 7 bases, and 5 bases lay outside the gene matches. The CDR3, as DNA: TGCAGTGGAAGGACAGGGCCCACTGAAGCTTTCTTT. It encodes CSGRTGPTEAFF.

The sample holds many counts of this clonotype. The chain is built from TRBV4-2 and TRBJ2-5; D gene uncertain. V shed 3 bases and J shed 3 bases, with 20 bases lying between them. The CDR3 is 17 residues long. CDR1 LGHNA and CDR2 YNFKEQ come from the germline V gene. The CDR3 nucleotides read TGTGCCAGCAGCCAGGAAACTTGGGGTTCTTCTAAAGAGACCCAGTACTTC. Translated: CASSQETWGSSKETQYF.

This clonotype was observed at least ten times. The V and J genes are TRBV5-5 and TRBJ2-6; TRBD1 might be the D (5 bases). Trimming shortened V by 1 base and J by 2 bases, and 10 bases separated the two germline ends. CDR1 and CDR2 from the germline V gene are SGHKS and YYEKEE (reference sequence). CDR3 size: 16 residues. CDR3 nucleotides: TGTGCCAGCAGCTTGCAAGGGGCTGCTGGGGCCAACGTCCTGACTTTC. Translation: CASSLQGAAGANVLTF.

This clonotype was seen many times. The chain joins TRBV7-2 to TRBJ1-2; D is perhaps TRBD1 (6 bases). V lost 0 bases to trimming and J lost 8 bases, with 13 bases between them. The germline gives CDR1 SGHTA, CDR2 FQGNSA. The CDR3 is made up of 14 amino acids. CDR3 protein: CASSLAMGARGYTF. The CDR3 DNA sequence: TGTGCCAGCAGCTTAGCGATGGGGGCGCGAGGCTACACCTTC.

In its sample, this clonotype was seen many times. The rearrangement joins TRBV3-1 to TRBJ1-4; the D gene is possibly TRBD1 (5 bases). V lost 3 bases, J lost 4 bases, and 15 bases lay in between. The CDR3 has 16 amino acids. Per germline, CDR1 LGHDT and CDR2 YNNKEL (reference sequence). CDR3 DNA sequence: TGTGCCAGCAGCCAGGGGGTAGGACGGTTTAATGAAAAACTGTTTTTT. Translating it yields CASSQGVGRFNEKLFF.

The sample holds many counts of this clonotype. This chain connects TRBV5-1 to TRBJ1-2; tentatively, D is TRBD1 (6 bases). This CDR3 is built from 13 residues. Between the trimmed V and J ends, which lost 3 bases and 8 bases, there was a span of 14 bases. Germline CDR1 is SGHRS and CDR2 is YFSETQ. In DNA form, the CDR3 reads TGCGCCAGCAGCTCACAGGGTTTTGGGGGCTACACCTTC. It translates to CASSSQGFGGYTF. Looking up the rest from reference TRBV5-1 and TRBJ1-2 gives the full variable domain: KAGVTQTPRYLIKTRGQQVTLSCSPISGHRSVSWYQQTPGQGLQFLFEYFSETQRNKGNFPGRFSGRQFSNSRSEMNVSTLELGDSALYLCASSSQGFGGYTFGSGTRLTVV.

This clonotype was counted a few times. The gene calls are TRBV10-3 and TRBJ2-7; D might be TRBD2 (6 bases). The CDR3 has 13 amino acids. Germline CDR1 and CDR2: ENHRY and SYGVKD. The V end was cut by 2 bases, the J end by 6 bases, with 11 bases between. The CDR3 DNA is TGTGCCATCAGTGAGGGGCCCGGGGGCGAGCAGTACGTC. Translating it yields CAISEGPGGEQYV.

This clonotype was seen ten or more times. The rearrangement joins TRBV23-1 to TRBJ2-5; D is possibly TRBD2 (5 bases). TRBV23-1 is annotated as an ORF whose role is uncertain. This CDR3 is built from 16 residues. The V end was cut by 0 bases, the J end by 6 bases, with 17 bases between. CDR3 region: CASSQSRRANWKTQYF. The CDR3 coding sequence is TGCGCCAGCAGTCAATCGAGGCGGGCGAACTGGAAGACCCAGTACTTC.

This clonotype was recorded at least ten times. V usage is TRBV20-1 and J usage is TRBJ2-1, with 9 bases fitting TRBD2. Unmatched junction bases numbered 7, after V lost 6 bases and J lost 10 bases. The germline CDR1 and CDR2 sequences are DFQATT and SNEGSKA (reference sequence). CDR3 length: 12 residues. The CDR3, as DNA: TGCAGTGCCCCGGCTAGCGGGAACGAGCAGTTCTTC. It translates to CSAPASGNEQFF.

This clonotype was picked up many times. This chain links TRBV5-1 with TRBJ1-6; no clear D. This CDR3 is built from 15 residues. The ends were cut back, 1 base at V and 5 bases at J, with 10 bases in the middle. Germline V gene lookup returns CDR1 SGHRS and CDR2 YFSETQ. The CDR3 here is CASSLRSGDNSPLHF. CDR3 in DNA: TGCGCCAGCAGCTTGCGGTCAGGCGATAATTCACCCCTCCACTTT.

This rearrangement joins TRBV19 to TRBJ2-1; TRBD2 matches 15 bases. Germline trimming cut 5 bases from V and 0 bases from J; bases unmatched to any gene: 8. Germline loops: CDR1 LNHDA, CDR2 SQIVND (reference sequence). The length of the CDR3 is 19 residues. CDR3 sequence reads: CASSLGLAGGRSSYNEQFF. In DNA form, the CDR3 reads TGTGCCAGTAGTCTGGGACTAGCGGGGGGTCGGAGCTCCTACAATGAGCAGTTCTTC.

Many counts were recorded for this clonotype. The genes are TRBV19 and TRBJ2-3, with 11 bases identical to TRBD2. Trimming removed 6 bases from V and 5 bases from J; junction bases left unmatched: 7. The CDR3 loop spans 15 amino acids. Looked up from germline, CDR1 is LNHDA and CDR2 is SQIVND (reference sequence). The DNA for the CDR3 is TGTGCCAGTAGAGACGCCGGGACTAGCGGAGATACGCAGTATTTT. As protein: CASRDAGTSGDTQYF.

This clonotype was detected ten times or more. This sequence joins TRBV4-3 and TRBJ1-4, with D perhaps matching TRBD1 (5 bases). The CDR3 is 16 amino acids. CDR1 and CDR2 (germline): LGHNA, YSLEER. V lost 1 base and J 7 bases, leaving 16 bases between the germline ends. The CDR3 reads CASSQVGGGLIEKLFF. The DNA for the CDR3 is TGCGCCAGCAGCCAAGTTGGGGGAGGACTGATTGAAAAACTGTTTTTT.

This clonotype was counted between two and nine times. The rearrangement joins TRBV19 to TRBJ1-5, with TRBD1 matching 7 bases. Germline CDR1 is LNHDA and CDR2 is SQIVND (reference sequence). CDR3 size: 16 residues. The J segment lost 6 bases and the V segment lost 3 bases, leaving 11 bases of the junction unmatched. CDR3 sequence (DNA): TGTGCCAGTAGTATCGCCCGACAGGGATGGATTCAGCCCCAGCATTTT. Translating gives CASSIARQGWIQPQHF.

This chain uses TRBV5-1 with TRBJ2-5, with 8 bases lining up with TRBD2. Germline V gene sequence: CDR1 SGHRS, CDR2 YFSETQ. J gave up 3 bases and V 7 bases, and 17 bases lay outside the gene matches. This CDR3 comprises 17 residues. The CDR3 DNA is TGCGCCAGCCTGGGCGCGGAACCTCAGCGGGGGAAAGAGACCCAGTACTTC. This codes for CASLGAEPQRGKETQYF.

In this sample, this clonotype turned up many times. This sequence joins TRBV5-1 and TRBJ2-3, with TRBD1 identical over 10 bases. With V trimmed by 4 bases and J by 5 bases, 4 bases remained unmatched. CDR3 length: 14 amino acids. Germline lookup yields CDR1 SGHRS and CDR2 YFSETQ. The DNA for the CDR3 is TGCGCCAGCAGCCCGGACAGGGGGAAAGATACGCAGTATTTT. Protein product: CASSPDRGKDTQYF.

This clonotype was found many times. This CDR3 is CASSDPGFVNTEAFF. The CDR3 region has the DNA TGTGCCAGCAGTGACCCCGGGTTCGTGAACACTGAAGCTTTCTTT. The rearrangement joins TRBV12-3 or TRBV12-4 to TRBJ1-1, with D unresolved. The CDR3 runs to 15 residues. Trimming shortened V by 5 bases and J by 0 bases, and 13 bases separated the two germline ends.